The 21 T cell receptor beta chains given below trace back to one sample, sequenced in a study of cytomegalovirus exposure and HLA in healthy donors. The study ran its PCR with 60 Vbeta and 13 Jbeta primers. Profiling relied on immunoSEQ multiplex PCR, and the TCRdb table lists in-frame clones only, not all of them. This table holds more than 200,000 clones, around 79% found once. Sequenced input: PBMCs. The receptors stem from a man younger than 35 in good health and CMV-seronegative.

V and J are TRBV7-9 and TRBJ1-5; 11 bases are shared with TRBD1. The J segment lost 0 bases and the V segment lost 7 bases, leaving 14 bases of the junction unmatched. CDR1 and CDR2 from the germline V gene are SEHNR and FQNEAQ (reference sequence). CDR3 length: 19 residues. The CDR3 DNA follows: TGTGCCAGCACCTACGACCGGGACAGGGGGTCCCTTAGCAATCAGCCCCAGCATTTT. Amino acids: CASTYDRDRGSLSNQPQHF.

The CDR3 DNA is TGTGCCAGCAGTGAGTCAGGGGCGAACACTGAAGCTTTCTTT. As protein: CASSESGANTEAFF. The chain links TRBV25-1 to TRBJ1-1; possible D gene TRBD1, 6 bases. Trimming took off 3 bases at V and 1 base at J, with 9 bases between the two ends. The CDR3 contains 14 residues. CDR1 and CDR2 (germline): MGHDK, SYGVNS. The variable domain in full, with the rest retrieved from reference TRBV25-1 and TRBJ1-1, is EADIYQTPRYLVIGTGKKITLECSQTMGHDKMYWYQQDPGMELHLIHYSYGVNSTEKGDLSSESTVSRIRTEHFPLTLESARPSHTSQYLCASSESGANTEAFFGQGTRLTVV.

The chain has TRBV19 and TRBJ1-2, with 11 bases lining up with TRBD1. This CDR3 region has 14 residues. The J segment lost 8 bases and the V segment lost 5 bases, leaving 7 bases of the junction unmatched. Germline loops: CDR1 LNHDA, CDR2 SQIVND (reference sequence). The CDR3 region is CASSLGTGGTGYTF. CDR3 coding DNA: TGTGCCAGTAGTTTGGGGACAGGGGGGACCGGCTACACCTTC.

V gene TRBV5-8 combines with J gene TRBJ1-4; D gene ambiguous. This CDR3 has 15 amino acids. V was clipped by 4 bases and J by 6 bases, with 16 bases between them. The germline V gene encodes CDR1 SGHTS and CDR2 YDEGEE. CDR3 sequence: CASSPSTKSYEKLFF. The CDR3 nucleotides read TGTGCCAGCAGCCCTAGTACAAAGTCGTATGAAAAACTGTTTTTT.

This clone was seen a single time. The V and J genes are TRBV29-1 and TRBJ2-7; TRBD1 aligns across 7 bases. V shed 2 bases, J shed 0 bases, and the junction held 10 bases outside the gene matches. Germline V gene data show CDR1 as SQVTM and CDR2 as ANQGSEA. The CDR3 has 16 residues. The CDR3 bases are TGCAGCGTTGAACAGGGGGATGGGCTTTACTCCTACGAGCAGTACTTC. Translation gives CSVEQGDGLYSYEQYF.

The genes are TRBV25-1 and TRBJ1-2, with D hard to call. The germline V gene encodes CDR1 MGHDK and CDR2 SYGVNS. This CDR3 region has 13 residues. Trimming removed 2 bases from V and 9 bases from J, with 13 bases in between. This CDR3 is CASSEPGLFRYTF. The CDR3 coding sequence is TGTGCCAGCAGTGAACCCGGACTTTTTCGCTACACCTTC.

Note on this clone: The germline gene is not matched at one end of the junction; a read error may be the cause. The chain uses TRBV7-9 and TRBJ2-7; 7 positions match TRBD2. Germline V gives CDR1 SEHNR, CDR2 FQNEAQ (reference sequence). The CDR3 is 17 amino acids. The CDR3 sequence is CSSSPLSGREGIHEQYF. DNA of the CDR3: TGTTCCAGCAGCCCTCTGTCCGGCAGGGAGGGAATCCACGAGCAGTACTTC. Drawing the rest from reference TRBV7-9 and TRBJ2-7, the complete variable domain is DTGVSQNPRHKITKRGQNVTFRCDPISEHNRLYWYRQTLGQGPEFLTYFQNEAQLEKSRLLSDRFSAERPKGSFSTLEIQRTEQGDSAMYLCSSSPLSGREGIHEQYFGPGTRLTVT.

Concerning this clone itself: Other DNA sequences in this sample translate to the same CDR3. The chain has TRBV29-1 and TRBJ1-2; 8 bases map to TRBD1. The CDR3 has 13 residues. Trimming at V came to 1 base and at J to 2 bases, leaving 0 bases not matched to a gene. CDR1 SQVTM and CDR2 ANQGSEA come from the germline V gene. In nucleotides, the CDR3 is TGCAGCGTTGAAGGACAGGGGAACTATGGCTACACCTTC. Translated: CSVEGQGNYGYTF.

This chain links TRBV7-9 with TRBJ1-1; TRBD1 agrees at 7 bases. This CDR3 has 16 residues. Germline trimming cut 1 base from V and 0 bases from J; bases unmatched to any gene: 5. From germline, CDR1 is SEHNR and CDR2 FQNEAQ (reference sequence). CDR3 bases: TGTGCCAGCAGCTTAGAAGAGACAGGGATGAACACTGAAGCTTTCTTT. As protein: CASSLEETGMNTEAFF.

The V call is TRBV28, the J call TRBJ1-4; a possible D gene is TRBD1 (6 bases). The V gene's germline CDR1 is MDHEN and CDR2 SYDVKM. Deletions cut 6 bases from V and 10 bases from J, with 18 bases between. The CDR3 sequence is 14 residues long. Written as DNA, the CDR3 is TGTGCCAGCAGCCGGGAGGGGGGGATGGGAAAACTGTTTTTT. It translates to CASSREGGMGKLFF.

This chain joins TRBV7-9 and TRBJ2-7; D not certain. The CDR3 runs to 14 residues. Trimming took off 4 bases at V and 1 base at J, with 11 bases between the two ends. The V gene's germline CDR1 is SEHNR and CDR2 FQNEAQ (reference sequence). The chain's CDR3 is CASSYEELSYEQYF. As DNA, the CDR3 is TGTGCCAGCAGCTACGAGGAACTTTCCTACGAGCAGTACTTC.

In its sample, this clone was seen a few times. J is TRBJ2-1 and V is TRBV4-1; D gene unclear. This CDR3 has 15 amino acids. Germline V gives CDR1 MGHRA, CDR2 YSYEKL. V lost 1 base, J lost 4 bases, and 11 bases lay in between. CDR3 protein: CASSQALGEYNEQFF. DNA of the CDR3: TGCGCCAGCAGCCAAGCTCTAGGAGAGTACAATGAGCAGTTCTTC.

The chain links TRBV7-2 to TRBJ2-5, with D tentatively TRBD2 (5 bases). V lost 4 bases to trimming and J lost 5 bases, with 14 bases between them. Germline loops: CDR1 SGHTA, CDR2 FQGNSA. CDR3 length: 14 amino acids. As DNA, the CDR3 is TGTGCCAGCAGCTCCGGGATCCGAGGGGAGACCCAGTACTTC. Its translation is CASSSGIRGETQYF.

The V call is TRBV5-1, the J call TRBJ2-2; TRBD2 matches 10 bases. V gave up 7 bases and J gave up 3 bases; unmatched junction bases: 6. This CDR3 contains 15 residues. From germline, CDR1 is SGHRS and CDR2 YFSETQ. CDR3 amino acids: CASRSGGAYTGELFF. CDR3 coding DNA: TGCGCCAGCCGGAGCGGGGGGGCCTACACCGGGGAGCTGTTTTTT.

This clone was detected only once. The genes are TRBV7-2 and TRBJ2-3; 7 positions match TRBD1. V was pared by 1 base and J by 6 bases, with 4 bases of the junction left unmatched. Germline V gene data show CDR1 as SGHTA and CDR2 as FQGNSA. CDR3 size: 14 residues. The CDR3 loop reads CASSLGQGQDTQYF. For the CDR3, the DNA is TGTGCCAGCAGCTTAGGACAGGGTCAGGATACGCAGTATTTT.

This clone was recorded only once. Within the sample, other DNA sequences also encode this same CDR3. The gene calls are TRBV27 and TRBJ1-5; 10 bases match TRBD1. This CDR3 has 15 residues. Germline CDR1 and CDR2: MNHEY and SMNVEV (reference sequence). V was clipped by 5 bases and J by 2 bases; unmatched bases: 3. The CDR3 sequence is CASSLGTGGNQPQHF. The CDR3 DNA sequence: TGTGCCAGCAGTCTCGGGACAGGGGGCAATCAGCCCCAGCATTTT.

The chain couples TRBV29-1 to TRBJ1-3; 7 nucleotides line up with TRBD1. V was clipped by 7 bases and J by 2 bases; unmatched bases: 2. The CDR3 spans 12 residues. Germline values: CDR1 SQVTM, CDR2 ANQGSEA. CDR3 residues: CSGGGTGNTIYF. CDR3 nucleotides: TGCAGCGGAGGGGGCACTGGAAACACCATATATTTT.

This clone was counted only a few times. This rearrangement joins TRBV6-1 to TRBJ2-1; D is unresolved. This CDR3 region has 13 residues. Trimming removed 8 bases from V and 5 bases from J, with 13 bases in between. CDR1 and CDR2 from the germline V gene are MNHNS and SASEGT. CDR3: CASRHRLDNEQFF. The CDR3 nucleotides are TGTGCCAGCCGACACCGCTTGGACAATGAGCAGTTCTTC.

This clone appeared once. V is TRBV5-4 and J is TRBJ1-2; 10 bases fit TRBD1. This CDR3 has 16 residues. Germline trimming cut 4 bases from V and 4 bases from J; bases unmatched to any gene: 10. Germline V gene data show CDR1 as SGHNT and CDR2 as YYREEE (reference sequence). Here the CDR3 reads CASSIRDRGVSYGYTF. The CDR3 DNA sequence: TGTGCCAGCAGCATCCGGGACAGGGGTGTTAGCTATGGCTACACCTTC.

This clone was picked up one time. The chain joins TRBV30 to TRBJ2-1; 12 bases align to TRBD2. The CDR3 spans 15 residues. Trimming at V came to 3 bases and at J to 5 bases, leaving 5 bases not matched to a gene. Germline V gene lookup returns CDR1 GTSNPN and CDR2 SVGIG (reference sequence). CDR3: CAWRTTSGSDNEQFF. DNA of the CDR3: TGTGCCTGGAGAACGACTAGCGGGAGCGACAATGAGCAGTTCTTC.

The chain carries TRBV30 and TRBJ2-7; TRBD2 might be the D (5 bases). The germline gives CDR1 GTSNPN, CDR2 SVGIG (reference sequence). This CDR3 region has 14 residues. With 7 bases removed from V and 7 bases from J, the gap between germline ends came to 23 bases. CDR3 sequence (DNA): TGTGCCTCGCCAAGTCCCTCCTCGACGGGGGAGCAGTACTTC. This translates into CASPSPSSTGEQYF.